One and the same sample provided the 18 T cell receptor beta chains below, sequenced in a study of blood T cell repertoires in COVID-19. Profiling relied on immunoSEQ multiplex PCR, and the TCRdb table lists in-frame clones only, not all of them. The sample yields 150,000 to 200,000 clones, 85% seen once. The sequenced sample was peripheral blood. These receptors came from a woman over 75 with COVID-19, enrolled during active disease.

The V call is TRBV18, the J call TRBJ1-2; perhaps TRBD1 as D (6 bases). This CDR3 has 16 amino acids. Trimming took 6 bases from V and 2 from J, leaving 19 bases between them. Germline V CDR1 and CDR2: KGHSH, LQKENI. CDR3 amino acids: CASSPTGAGVNYGYTF. The CDR3 DNA is TGTGCCAGCTCGCCGACGGGTGCAGGGGTAAACTATGGCTACACCTTC. Together with reference TRBV18 and TRBJ1-2, the CDR3 gives the full variable domain: NAGVMQNPRHLVRRRGQEARLRCSPMKGHSHVYWYRQLPEEGLKFMVYLQKENIIDESGMPKERFSAEFPKEGPSILRIQQVVRGDSAAYFCASSPTGAGVNYGYTFGSGTRLTVV.

The J gene is TRBJ1-1, the V gene TRBV10-2; maybe TRBD1 (5 bases). This CDR3 has 11 amino acids. The V gene's germline CDR1 is WSHSY and CDR2 SAAADI. Trimming removed 2 bases from V and 10 bases from J, with 8 bases in between. CDR3 sequence reads: CASSEVGVAFF. The CDR3 nucleotides read TGCGCCAGCAGTGAGGTAGGGGTAGCTTTCTTT.

The chain has TRBV18 and TRBJ1-2; unclear D gene. Germline lookup yields CDR1 KGHSH and CDR2 LQKENI. Trimming removed 6 bases at V and 3 bases at J, with 17 bases between. There are 15 residues in the CDR3. CDR3: CASSPTRRSDYGYTF. CDR3 nucleotides: TGTGCCAGCTCTCCAACTAGGAGGTCGGACTATGGCTACACCTTC.

This chain uses TRBV6-4 with TRBJ1-6; TRBD1 aligns across 8 bases. CDR1 is MRHNA and CDR2 is SNTAGT in the germline V gene. With 3 bases clipped from V and 9 bases from J, the junction kept 7 bases outside the gene matches. There are 15 residues in the CDR3. CDR3 protein: CASSETGVLSSPLHF. Here the CDR3 DNA reads TGTGCCAGCAGTGAGACAGGGGTTTTGAGTTCACCCCTCCACTTT.

The genes are TRBV28 and TRBJ1-4, with D perhaps matching TRBD1 (5 bases). The V and J ends lost 11 bases and 5 bases respectively, with 12 bases between them. The CDR3 runs 12 residues. CDR1 is MDHEN, CDR2 SYDVKM, per germline. Written as DNA, the CDR3 is TGTGCCGCAAGCGGGGCGAATGAAAAACTGTTTTTT. It codes for CAASGANEKLFF.

The chain employs TRBV18 and TRBJ2-1; TRBD2 matches 13 bases. CDR1 and CDR2 from the germline V gene are KGHSH and LQKENI. The length of the CDR3 is 14 residues. V was clipped by 4 bases and J by 13 bases; unmatched bases: 7. Written as DNA, the CDR3 is TGTGCCAGCTCACTCGGACTAGCGGGAGACGCACAGTTCTTC. It codes for CASSLGLAGDAQFF.

CDR3 DNA: TGTGCCAGCAGTTCCCACATTAAAAGCGGGAGGAGGGGAGATACGCAGTATTTT. This codes for CASSSHIKSGRRGDTQYF. The chain links TRBV28 to TRBJ2-3; 9 bases map to TRBD2. Unmatched junction bases numbered 16, after V lost 4 bases and J lost 5 bases. CDR3 length: 18 amino acids. CDR1 is MDHEN, CDR2 SYDVKM, per germline.

The genes are TRBV3-1 (or the pseudogene TRBV3-2) and TRBJ2-1; the D is unclear. The germline V and J ends were trimmed by 8 bases and 5 bases, with 4 bases remaining between them. The CDR3 runs to 10 residues. The germline V gene encodes CDR1 LGHDT and CDR2 YNNKEL (reference sequence). Here the CDR3 reads CASGHNEQFF. The CDR3 coding sequence is TGTGCCAGCGGGCACAATGAGCAGTTCTTC.

This rearrangement joins TRBV28 to TRBJ1-2; weak D call: TRBD1 (5 bases). The germline CDR1 and CDR2 sequences are MDHEN and SYDVKM. The length of the CDR3 is 14 residues. V shed 3 bases and J shed 1 base, with 9 bases lying between them. CDR3 loop: CASSFGGGNYGYTF. The CDR3 nucleotides are TGTGCCAGCAGTTTTGGGGGGGGTAACTATGGCTACACCTTC.

The J gene is TRBJ2-5, the V gene TRBV28; the D gene is possibly TRBD2 (6 bases). Germline values: CDR1 MDHEN, CDR2 SYDVKM. The CDR3 runs 16 residues. V was shortened by 3 bases and J by 5 bases, with 19 bases between the two germline ends. The CDR3 here is CASSLGLRGWGETQYF. CDR3 coding DNA: TGTGCCAGCAGTTTGGGACTCCGAGGTTGGGGGGAGACCCAGTACTTC.

A single count supports this clone. The chain carries TRBV28 and TRBJ1-2, with TRBD1 identical over 7 bases. Germline values: CDR1 MDHEN, CDR2 SYDVKM. V trimming: 6 bases; J trimming: 5 bases; junction bases outside the gene matches: 12. The CDR3 extends over 15 amino acids. The CDR3 DNA follows: TGTGCCAGCAGCACGACTCCCGGGACAGATTATGGCTACACCTTC. As protein: CASSTTPGTDYGYTF.

The chain combines TRBV29-1 with TRBJ1-3; possible D gene TRBD1, 6 bases. This CDR3 has 14 amino acids. The germline V gene has CDR1 SQVTM and CDR2 ANQGSEA. V was shortened by 7 bases and J by 2 bases, with 15 bases between the two germline ends. For the CDR3, the DNA is TGCAGCGCCGACGCAGGGGCGGCTGGAAACACCATATATTTT. It yields the protein CSADAGAAGNTIYF.

The table lists this clone with a count of one. The chain has TRBV11-2 and TRBJ2-1, with 7 nucleotides matching TRBD2. With 7 bases clipped from V and 2 bases from J, the junction kept 8 bases outside the gene matches. CDR3 length equals 15 residues. The germline gives CDR1 SGHAT, CDR2 FQNNGV. The CDR3 DNA reads TGTGCCAGCACCAACGGGGGGAGAACCTACAATGAGCAGTTCTTC. The encoded protein is CASTNGGRTYNEQFF.

This clone was seen only a few times. The chain combines TRBV29-1 with TRBJ1-2; D remains ambiguous. V dropped 4 bases and J dropped 2 bases, with 5 bases sitting between them. The length of the CDR3 is 11 residues. Per the germline V gene, CDR1 is SQVTM and CDR2 is ANQGSEA. CDR3 in DNA: TGCAGCGTTGGTGAGAACTATGGCTACACCTTC. Translating gives CSVGENYGYTF.

This chain connects TRBV21-1 to TRBJ1-5. TRBV21-1 is described as a pseudogene. The CDR3 contains 12 residues. In DNA, the CDR3 is TGTGCCAGCAGCCTCCTAAATCAGCCCCAGCATTTT. This codes for CASSLLNQPQHF.

The count of this clone is one. The chain has TRBV5-1 and TRBJ2-7, with TRBD1 identical over 9 bases. Trimming took 6 bases from V and 4 from J; bases not matched to a gene: 8. The CDR3 runs 14 residues. Germline CDR1 and CDR2: SGHRS and YFSETQ. This CDR3 is CASTVTTGGYEQYF. The CDR3 bases are TGCGCCAGCACGGTAACGACAGGGGGTTACGAGCAGTACTTC.

The V call is TRBV7-9, the J call TRBJ1-4; a weak D match, TRBD1 (5 bases). V lost 5 bases, J lost 8 bases, and 12 bases lay in between. This CDR3 spans 13 amino acids. Germline-derived CDR1 and CDR2 are SEHNR and FQNEAQ (reference sequence). CDR3 DNA sequence: TGTGCCAGCAGCACCCTGACAGTCGAAAAACTGTTTTTT. It encodes CASSTLTVEKLFF.

The rearrangement joins TRBV25-1 to TRBJ2-4; tentative D call: TRBD2 (5 bases). The V end was cut by 2 bases, the J end by 8 bases, with 7 bases between. The CDR3 extends over 12 amino acids. CDR1 is MGHDK, CDR2 SYGVNS, per germline. The CDR3 region is CASSEPGDIQYF. The CDR3 DNA follows: TGTGCCAGCAGTGAACCCGGGGACATTCAGTACTTC.